One sample yielded the 19 T cell receptor beta chains listed below, sequenced in a study of T cell changes during pregnancy in multiple sclerosis. Method: immunoSEQ multiplex PCR; TCRdb's copy keeps in-frame clones and lacks some. The sample yields approximately 100,000 clones, around 93% seen once. The sample in question was peripheral blood, obtained in the third trimester of pregnancy. The receptor source for this set is a female donor with multiple sclerosis, enrolled in a pregnancy study.

As to this clone: A read error is possible here, since a much larger clone lies one base away. The CDR3 nucleotides are TGTGCCAGCAGCCCCGGGACTAGCGGTTACAATGAGCAGTTCTTC. Translation gives CASSPGTSGYNEQFF. The V call is TRBV7-8, the J call TRBJ2-1, with 11 bases that match TRBD2. Germline CDR1 SGHVS, CDR2 FQNEAQ. The CDR3 contains 15 residues. After removal of 5 bases from V and 4 bases from J, the junction contained 4 bases not matched to a gene. The full variable domain, rest sourced from reference TRBV7-8 and TRBJ2-1, is GAGVSQSPRYKVAKRGQDVALRCDPISGHVSLFWYQQALGQGPEFLTYFQNEAQLDKSGLPSDRFFAERPEGSVSTLKIQRTQQEDSAVYLCASSPGTSGYNEQFFGPGTRLTVL.

This clone was counted a few times. This rearrangement joins TRBV7-2 to TRBJ1-2; 10 bases match TRBD1. Germline loops: CDR1 SGHTA, CDR2 FQGNSA. The CDR3 totals 14 residues. V was clipped by 4 bases and J by 7 bases; unmatched bases: 6. The CDR3 nucleotides are TGTGCCAGCAGCTCAAGGACAGGGGGGTTTGGCTACACCTTC. This translates into CASSSRTGGFGYTF.

The chain joins TRBV7-6 to TRBJ2-7; D unclear. Germline lookup yields CDR1 SGHVS and CDR2 FNYEAQ. The length of the CDR3 is 13 residues. V was cut by 1 base and J by 4 bases, with 8 bases left in between. The CDR3 DNA reads TGTGCCAGCAGCTTAGGTCAGATATACGAGCAGTACTTC. It translates to CASSLGQIYEQYF.

The chain carries TRBV30 and TRBJ1-4, with TRBD1 matching over 7 bases. Germline V gives CDR1 GTSNPN, CDR2 SVGIG (reference sequence). The V segment lost 3 bases and the J segment 4 bases; nucleotides outside the gene matches: 8. CDR3 size: 15 residues. The CDR3 coding sequence is TGTGCCTGGAGGGGAGGACAGGCCCTTAATGAAAAACTGTTTTTT. Translated, it gives CAWRGGQALNEKLFF.

The chain carries TRBV7-9 and TRBJ2-5; D not resolved. The CDR3 has 11 amino acids. V was trimmed by 6 bases and J by 4 bases, leaving 6 bases between them. Germline lookup yields CDR1 SEHNR and CDR2 FQNEAQ (reference sequence). The CDR3 coding sequence is TGTGCCAGCAGTCCAATAGAGACCCAGTACTTC. This gives the protein CASSPIETQYF.

CDR3 nucleotide sequence: TGTGCCACCAGCGGTAAACAGAGCTCTGGAAACACCATATATTTT. This codes for CATSGKQSSGNTIYF. The J gene is TRBJ1-3, the V gene TRBV15; no reliable D call. The CDR3 covers 15 residues. Germline lookup yields CDR1 LNHNV and CDR2 YYDKDF (reference sequence). Trimming left V 5 bases short and J 0 bases short, with 11 bases between.

The chain combines TRBV19 with TRBJ1-2; maybe TRBD1 (6 bases). CDR3 size: 18 residues. Trimming took off 7 bases at V and 5 bases at J, with 29 bases between the two ends. Looked up from germline, CDR1 is LNHDA and CDR2 is SQIVND (reference sequence). As DNA, the CDR3 is TGTGCCAGTATTGGGTGGTCGAGTTTCAGGGGAGTCGAGTATGGCTACACCTTC. Amino acid sequence: CASIGWSSFRGVEYGYTF.

The J gene is TRBJ2-7, the V gene TRBV7-6; possibly TRBD1 for D (6 bases). V was clipped by 2 bases and J by 2 bases, with 13 bases between them. The CDR3 is made up of 15 amino acids. Germline V lookup: CDR1 SGHVS, CDR2 FNYEAQ. The chain's CDR3 is CASSLNLGQTYEQYF. In DNA form, the CDR3 reads TGTGCCAGCAGCTTAAACCTGGGACAAACCTACGAGCAGTACTTC.

V and J are TRBV28 and TRBJ1-1; 8 bases are shared with TRBD1. The junction had 9 bases not matched to a gene; V was cut back by 6 bases and J by 3 bases. The CDR3 spans 15 residues. Looked up from germline, CDR1 is MDHEN and CDR2 is SYDVKM. The CDR3 protein is CASSSPPGGHTEAFF. Here the CDR3 DNA reads TGTGCCAGCAGCTCGCCCCCAGGGGGCCACACTGAAGCTTTCTTT.

This rearrangement joins TRBV28 to TRBJ1-3; 7 nucleotides match TRBD1. V dropped 10 bases and J dropped 8; count of bases not matched to a gene: 8. This CDR3 has 12 amino acids. The germline CDR1 and CDR2 sequences are MDHEN and SYDVKM. This CDR3 reads CATLRDRDTIYF. The CDR3 DNA sequence: TGTGCCACCCTCCGGGACAGAGACACCATATATTTT.

This chain joins TRBV5-6 and TRBJ1-1, with D possibly matching TRBD1 (5 bases). CDR1 SGHDT and CDR2 YYEEEE come from the germline V gene. Trimming took 0 bases from V and 4 from J, leaving 13 bases between them. This CDR3 has 15 amino acids. DNA of the CDR3: TGTGCCAGCAGCTTGGCCGCGACAGACGGCACTGAAGCTTTCTTT. It specifies CASSLAATDGTEAFF.

J is TRBJ1-1 and V is TRBV13, with D perhaps matching TRBD1 (6 bases). V lost 6 bases and J lost 0, with 17 bases in between. Germline V gene lookup returns CDR1 PRHDT and CDR2 FYEKMQ (reference sequence). The CDR3 is 16 residues long. CDR3: CASSRRKGGMNTEAFF. DNA for the CDR3: TGTGCCAGCAGTCGAAGAAAGGGGGGGATGAACACTGAAGCTTTCTTT.

The chain is built from TRBV2 and TRBJ2-7, with D perhaps TRBD1 (6 bases). Per the germline V gene, CDR1 is SNHLY and CDR2 is FYNNEI. The V end was cut by 0 bases, the J end by 4 bases, with 10 bases between. CDR3 length equals 14 residues. CDR3 sequence (DNA): TGTGCCAGCAGTGAAGCGTGGGGGCCGTACGAGCAGTACTTC. This codes for CASSEAWGPYEQYF. Full variable domain (outside the CDR3, taken from reference TRBV2 and TRBJ2-7): EPEVTQTPSHQVTQMGQEVILRCVPISNHLYFYWYRQILGQKVEFLVSFYNNEISEKSEIFDDQFSVERPDGSNFTLKIRSTKLEDSAMYFCASSEAWGPYEQYFGPGTRLTVT.

The chain carries TRBV2 and TRBJ2-5, with 16 bases fitting TRBD2. The germline V gene encodes CDR1 SNHLY and CDR2 FYNNEI. The CDR3 length is 18 residues. V gave up 4 bases and J gave up 5 bases; unmatched junction bases: 10. CDR3 sequence: CASSGGLAGGPVGETQYF. Written as DNA, the CDR3 is TGTGCCAGCAGTGGGGGACTAGCGGGAGGGCCGGTAGGGGAGACCCAGTACTTC.

This sequence joins TRBV5-5 and TRBJ2-7; TRBD1 matches 8 bases. Looked up from germline, CDR1 is SGHKS and CDR2 is YYEKEE (reference sequence). This CDR3 has 14 residues. Trimming took 0 bases from V and 3 from J; bases not matched to a gene: 2. The CDR3 protein is CASSLGTGGYEQYF. The CDR3, as DNA: TGTGCCAGCAGCTTGGGAACAGGGGGCTACGAGCAGTACTTC. The variable domain in full, with the rest retrieved from reference TRBV5-5 and TRBJ2-7, is DAGVTQSPTHLIKTRGQQVTLRCSPISGHKSVSWYQQVLGQGPQFIFQYYEKEERGRGNFPDRFSARQFPNYSSELNVNALLLGDSALYLCASSLGTGGYEQYFGPGTRLTVT.

The V and J genes are TRBV18 and TRBJ2-3; 9 bases align to TRBD1. CDR1 KGHSH and CDR2 LQKENI come from the germline V gene. The CDR3 spans 17 residues. J gave up 0 bases and V 6 bases, and 10 bases lay outside the gene matches. CDR3 region: CASSLPGTGMSTDTQYF. CDR3 DNA sequence: TGTGCCAGCTCCCTACCCGGGACAGGGATGAGCACAGATACGCAGTATTTT.

This rearrangement joins TRBV28 to TRBJ1-2; D is undetermined. Per germline, CDR1 MDHEN and CDR2 SYDVKM. V dropped 7 bases and J dropped 8 bases, with 32 bases sitting between them. The CDR3 consists of 18 residues. DNA for the CDR3: TGTGCCAGCATTTCTGGACGGCTCGGACGTGGAGGTGACGGGGGCTACACCTTC. Translation gives CASISGRLGRGGDGGYTF.

This chain links TRBV6-5 with TRBJ2-1; D may be TRBD1 (6 bases). Germline CDR1 reads MNHEY; CDR2 reads SVGAGI. V was clipped by 6 bases and J by 9 bases, with 12 bases between them. The CDR3 extends over 12 amino acids. The CDR3 protein is CASSLQGFEQFF. The DNA for the CDR3 is TGTGCCAGCAGCTTACAGGGTTTTGAGCAGTTCTTC.

The count of this clone is one. The junction departs from germline at one end; a sequencing error may be responsible. The chain links TRBV7-7 to TRBJ2-5; TRBD1 matches at 8 bases. TRBJ2-7 explains the end of the DNA better; the J call may be wrong. Germline CDR1 reads SSHAT; CDR2 reads FNYEAQ (reference sequence). The CDR3 spans 15 residues. The CDR3 bases are TGTGCTAGCAGCTATCGACAGGGGTATCCCTACGAGCAGTACTTC. It specifies CASSYRQGYPYEQYF.